This T cell receptor beta chain was documented in a study of T-cell reconstitution after alpha-beta-depleted transplantation in children. General study points: Surviving recipient cells, namely T cells and thymic progenitors, were the source of high day-60 TCRbeta diversity in some patients. At one year after transplant, newly produced T cells mostly accounted for T-cell counts and diversity.

Concerning this clonotype itself: Its antigen is unknown.

CDR1 is SGHDN and CDR2 is FVKESK in the germline V gene. V was pared by 8 bases and J by 1 base, with 5 bases of the junction left unmatched. This CDR3 contains 14 residues. Unique molecular identifiers were incorporated into the prepared TCRbeta library. A single record per CDR3 protein comes from TCRdb applying MiXCR to the PCR reads. The sample yields a few hundred thousand distinct CDR3 sequences, around 7.3% seen once. The starting material was peripheral blood, obtained 360 days after TCRalphabeta/CD19-depleted stem cell transplant. The chain employs TRBV14 and TRBJ2-1, with 7 bases identical to TRBD2. The source is a female patient aged 2 to 10 who had a stem cell transplant for Fanconi anemia, so the T cells may come from the graft donor. DNA of the CDR3: TGTGCCAGCCGATTCGGGGGGTCCTACAATGAGCAGTTCTTC. Translation gives CASRFGGSYNEQFF.